This TCR beta chain comes out of a study of blood T cells in healthy people across ages. Notes on the study in general: While age rose, TCR beta diversity per million T cells dropped in a roughly linear way.

V gave up 5 bases and J gave up 2 bases; unmatched junction bases: 17. The CDR3 runs to 17 residues. CDR1 SQVTM and CDR2 ANQGSEA come from the germline V gene. Through a sample-barcoded 5' primer and a J-beta primer mix, a second PCR was run for roughly 6 to 12 cycles. The template-switch adaptor, which had 12 random nucleotides, put a tag on each cDNA molecule. From the 5' RACE reads, TCRdb called clonotypes with MiXCR, one entry per CDR3 protein. This table holds around 1.5 million distinct CDR3 sequences, 55% to 75% found once. This clonotype was counted only a few times. The antigen is undetermined.

The clonotype was recovered from a man between 18 and 29 years old in good health. The chain uses TRBV29-1 and TRBJ2-5, with 7 nucleotides matching TRBD2. The specimen was blood. CDR3 loop: CSVPEGGIGGGQETQYF. CDR3 DNA sequence: TGCAGCGTTCCTGAGGGAGGGATAGGAGGCGGACAAGAGACCCAGTACTTC.